The 30 T cell receptor beta chains reported below all come from one sample, sequenced in a study of blood T cell repertoires in COVID-19. Sequencing used immunoSEQ multiplex PCR; TCRdb keeps in-frame clones, though not all of them. Of around 450,000 clones detected, 87% appear once; the ten largest clones hold just under 2%. The sequenced material came from PBMCs or T cells enriched from blood (not recorded which). These receptors were obtained from a woman younger than 30 with acute COVID-19.

The V call is TRBV3-1 (or the pseudogene TRBV3-2), the J call TRBJ1-2; no definite D call. V was clipped by 0 bases and J by 8 bases, with 19 bases between them. Germline CDR1 is LGHDT and CDR2 is YNNKEL (reference sequence). CDR3 size: 16 residues. The CDR3 here is CASSQDTLGGFYGYTF. The CDR3 bases are TGTGCCAGCAGCCAAGATACATTAGGAGGGTTCTACGGCTACACCTTC.

This chain links TRBV7-2 with TRBJ2-2, with D unresolved. The CDR3 extends over 15 amino acids. The V and J ends lost 3 bases and 7 bases respectively, with 15 bases between them. Germline V gene sequence: CDR1 SGHTA, CDR2 FQGNSA. CDR3 nucleotides: TGTGCCAGCAGCTTTGAATTGAGGTCGGGCGGGGAGCTGTTTTTT. Residues: CASSFELRSGGELFF.

The chain joins TRBV5-5 to TRBJ1-2; possible D gene TRBD1, 6 bases. The V end lost 1 base, the J end lost 6 bases, and 16 bases lay between the germline ends. Germline V lookup: CDR1 SGHKS, CDR2 YYEKEE (reference sequence). The length of the CDR3 is 15 residues. The CDR3 sequence is CASSLPRDNVDGYTF. DNA of the CDR3: TGTGCCAGCAGCTTGCCCCGGGACAATGTGGATGGCTACACCTTC.

The V gene is TRBV7-9, the J gene TRBJ2-7; TRBD2 matches at 7 bases. CDR1 and CDR2 (germline): SEHNR, FQNEAQ (reference sequence). This CDR3 has 14 residues. With V trimmed by 8 bases and J by 1 base, 8 bases remained unmatched. The CDR3 here is CASGTTHLSYEQYF. CDR3 DNA: TGTGCCAGCGGGACTACCCACCTATCCTACGAGCAGTACTTC.

This chain links TRBV10-3 with TRBJ2-5; TRBD1 matches 8 bases. The CDR3 sequence is 13 residues long. J was trimmed by 0 bases and V by 10 bases; bases with no gene match: 4. Germline V gene data show CDR1 as ENHRY and CDR2 as SYGVKD. The CDR3 coding sequence is TGTGCCACCGGGGACAGGAACCAAGAGACCCAGTACTTC. As protein: CATGDRNQETQYF.

V gene TRBV4-1 combines with J gene TRBJ2-7; D remains unclear. The CDR3 length is 14 residues. Germline CDR1 reads MGHRA; CDR2 reads YSYEKL. V was clipped by 0 bases and J by 0 bases, with 6 bases between them. The CDR3 DNA reads TGCGCCAGCAGCCAAGACTCCAGCTCCTACGAGCAGTACTTC. It translates to CASSQDSSSYEQYF.

The V and J genes are TRBV5-6 and TRBJ2-3, with 8 bases that match TRBD2. This CDR3 has 16 amino acids. The germline V gene encodes CDR1 SGHDT and CDR2 YYEEEE. J gave up 3 bases and V 3 bases, and 9 bases lay outside the gene matches. CDR3 sequence: CASSSLAGRGTDTQYF. The CDR3 DNA follows: TGTGCCAGCAGCTCCTTAGCGGGAAGGGGGACAGATACGCAGTATTTT. Together with reference TRBV5-6 and TRBJ2-3, the CDR3 gives the full variable domain: DAGVTQSPTHLIKTRGQQVTLRCSPKSGHDTVSWYQQALGQGPQFIFQYYEEEERQRGNFPDRFSGHQFPNYSSELNVNALLLGDSALYLCASSSLAGRGTDTQYFGPGTRLTVL.

This clone was seen a single time. The CDR3 here is CASSPTTTYEQYF. CDR3 bases: TGTGCCAGCAGCCCCACTACTACCTACGAGCAGTACTTC. J is TRBJ2-7 and V is TRBV12-3 or TRBV12-4; D gene ambiguous. The CDR3 is 13 amino acids. Trimming pared 6 bases from V and 2 bases from J, leaving 11 bases between.

The chain carries TRBV7-2 and TRBJ1-3; D ambiguous. This CDR3 is built from 17 residues. V gave up 1 base and J gave up 0 bases, with 13 bases separating them. Per germline, CDR1 SGHTA and CDR2 FQGNSA. CDR3 in DNA: TGTGCCAGCAGCTTAGGGCGTGGAGGAAGCTCTGGAAACACCATATATTTT. It yields the protein CASSLGRGGSSGNTIYF.

The chain is built from TRBV15 and TRBJ2-1; weak D call: TRBD2 (6 bases). CDR1 and CDR2 (germline): LNHNV, YYDKDF (reference sequence). The CDR3 loop spans 16 amino acids. V gave up 3 bases and J gave up 4 bases, with 16 bases separating them. CDR3 nucleotides: TGTGCCACCAGCAGGTCGGTGGGAGGAGGGTACAATGAGCAGTTCTTC. The encoded protein is CATSRSVGGGYNEQFF. The whole variable domain, remainder taken from reference TRBV15 and TRBJ2-1, is DAMVIQNPRYQVTQFGKPVTLSCSQTLNHNVMYWYQQKSSQAPKLLFHYYDKDFNNEADTPDNFQSRRPNTSFCFLDIRSPGLGDTAMYLCATSRSVGGGYNEQFFGPGTRLTVL.

The chain links TRBV24-1 to TRBJ2-5; tentatively, D is TRBD1 (6 bases). CDR3 length equals 13 residues. Deletions cut 6 bases from V and 7 bases from J, with 14 bases between. Germline CDR1 is KGHDR and CDR2 is SFDVKD. The CDR3 DNA is TGTGCCACCAGTAACCCAGGGGATATGACCCAGTACTTC. Its protein is CATSNPGDMTQYF.

The rearrangement links TRBV5-5 to TRBJ2-7; 9 bases are shared with TRBD1. Germline V gene sequence: CDR1 SGHKS, CDR2 YYEKEE (reference sequence). The CDR3 sequence is 14 residues long. J lost 5 bases, V lost 4 bases, and 7 bases had no gene match. CDR3 DNA: TGTGCCAGCAGCCCCGGGACAGGGCCGCACGAGCAGTACTTC. Amino acids: CASSPGTGPHEQYF.

This clone was counted a single time. This chain links TRBV14 with TRBJ2-5; 13 bases are a match to TRBD2. The germline gives CDR1 SGHDN, CDR2 FVKESK. There are 16 residues in the CDR3. Losses at the gene ends were 4 bases for V and 4 bases for J; bases not matched to a gene: 6. The DNA of the CDR3 is TGTGCCAGCAGCCGCGGACTAGCGGGAGCCCTAGAGACCCAGTACTTC. Its protein is CASSRGLAGALETQYF.

In nucleotides, the CDR3 is TGTGCCAGCAGCCCGGGGACAGGGGCCTACGAGCAGTACTTC. Translating it yields CASSPGTGAYEQYF. V and J are TRBV14 and TRBJ2-7, with TRBD1 matching 10 bases. The trim removed 4 bases at V and 2 bases at J, leaving 2 bases unmatched. The germline CDR1 and CDR2 sequences are SGHDN and FVKESK. This CDR3 contains 14 residues.

The chain employs TRBV4-3 and TRBJ2-7; 7 bases fit TRBD2. The CDR3 loop spans 17 amino acids. The junction had 20 bases not matched to a gene; V was cut back by 6 bases and J by 6 bases. Germline V gives CDR1 LGHNA, CDR2 YSLEER. The CDR3 nucleotides are TGCGCCAGCAGTCTCGGTAGGTTCGGGAGAGGGGAGGGCGAGCAGTACTTC. Protein product: CASSLGRFGRGEGEQYF.

The chain combines TRBV9 with TRBJ1-6; 10 bases map to TRBD1. With V trimmed by 4 bases and J by 8 bases, 9 bases remained unmatched. In germline, CDR1 is SGDLS, CDR2 YYNGEE. The CDR3 consists of 16 residues. The CDR3 DNA sequence: TGTGCCAGCAGCCCAAGGGTCGGACAGGGGGATTCACCCCTCCACTTT. Its protein is CASSPRVGQGDSPLHF.

The chain is built from TRBV19 and TRBJ2-3; D is perhaps TRBD2 (5 bases). The germline V gene encodes CDR1 LNHDA and CDR2 SQIVND (reference sequence). CDR3 size: 13 residues. The ends were cut back, 6 bases at V and 2 bases at J, with 9 bases in the middle. CDR3 DNA sequence: TGTGCCAGTAGGGCGGGCCCCACAGATACGCAGTATTTT. The encoded protein is CASRAGPTDTQYF. Looking up the rest from reference TRBV19 and TRBJ2-3 gives the full variable domain: DGGITQSPKYLFRKEGQNVTLSCEQNLNHDAMYWYRQDPGQGLRLIYYSQIVNDFQKGDIAEGYSVSREKKESFPLTVTSAQKNPTAFYLCASRAGPTDTQYFGPGTRLTVL.

The V and J genes are TRBV19 and TRBJ2-1, with D possibly matching TRBD1 (6 bases). V lost 3 bases and J 8 bases, leaving 17 bases between the germline ends. CDR3 length: 15 amino acids. CDR1 is LNHDA, CDR2 SQIVND, per germline (reference sequence). The CDR3: CASSISGTWVDEQFF. The CDR3 bases are TGTGCCAGTAGTATCTCCGGGACATGGGTCGATGAGCAGTTCTTC.

The V call is TRBV28, the J call TRBJ1-4, with a tentative D call TRBD1 (5 bases). CDR3 size: 14 residues. The germline V and J ends were trimmed by 5 bases and 7 bases, with 14 bases remaining between them. The germline CDR1 and CDR2 sequences are MDHEN and SYDVKM. Here the CDR3 DNA reads TGTGCCAGCAGTGGCGCGGGGAGGGGTGAAAAACTGTTTTTT. This encodes CASSGAGRGEKLFF.

V usage is TRBV5-5 and J usage is TRBJ1-1; the D is unclear. Trimming removed 1 base from V and 5 bases from J, with 9 bases in between. CDR3 length equals 13 residues. Looked up from germline, CDR1 is SGHKS and CDR2 is YYEKEE (reference sequence). This CDR3 reads CASSLWQETEAFF. CDR3 nucleotides: TGTGCCAGCAGCTTGTGGCAGGAAACTGAAGCTTTCTTT.

This clone was picked up one time. This chain's CDR3 is CASSGKGGGLYNEQFF. The CDR3 bases are TGTGCCAGCAGCGGCAAAGGCGGGGGCTTATACAATGAGCAGTTCTTC. This chain links TRBV11-3 with TRBJ2-1; D possibly corresponds to TRBD2 (7 bases). The CDR3 is 16 residues long. CDR1 is SGHNT, CDR2 YENEEA, per germline. V lost 5 bases and J 4 bases, leaving 18 bases between the germline ends.

The V call is TRBV5-1, the J call TRBJ1-3; perhaps TRBD1 as D (6 bases). CDR1 and CDR2 (germline): SGHRS, YFSETQ. The CDR3 spans 14 residues. The ends were cut back, 4 bases at V and 4 bases at J, with 12 bases in the middle. In DNA, the CDR3 is TGCGCCAGCAGCGCTCAGGGGTCCGGAAACACCATATATTTT. It is translated as CASSAQGSGNTIYF.

The V gene is TRBV4-1, the J gene TRBJ1-4; D might be TRBD1 (6 bases). The V gene lost 3 bases and the J gene lost 9 bases, with 14 bases spanning the gap. The CDR3 is 14 amino acids. The germline V gene encodes CDR1 MGHRA and CDR2 YSYEKL. The CDR3 sequence is CASSQIRTEKKLFF. CDR3 in DNA: TGCGCCAGCAGCCAGATTAGGACAGAGAAAAAACTGTTTTTT.

The chain carries TRBV4-1 and TRBJ2-7; TRBD1 might be the D (6 bases). In germline, CDR1 is MGHRA, CDR2 YSYEKL. The CDR3 length is 15 residues. V was pared by 1 base and J by 1 base, with 11 bases between. The CDR3 bases are TGCGCCAGCAGCCAAGTTCCCGACAGGTCCTACGAGCAGTACTTC. Protein sequence: CASSQVPDRSYEQYF.

The table lists this clone with a count of one. The rearrangement uses TRBV7-2 and TRBJ2-5; TRBD2 might be the D (5 bases). Germline V gives CDR1 SGHTA, CDR2 FQGNSA. CDR3 length equals 13 residues. Between the trimmed V and J ends, which lost 0 bases and 10 bases, there was a span of 12 bases. CDR3 DNA: TGTGCCAGCAGCTTAGCGGAGGCCCAAGGCCAGTACTTC. Its protein product is CASSLAEAQGQYF.

Only one count was recorded for this clone. The V and J genes are TRBV4-3 and TRBJ2-7, with 7 bases matching TRBD1. Germline loops: CDR1 LGHNA, CDR2 YSLEER. This CDR3 comprises 15 residues. The ends lost 2 bases at V and 6 bases at J; junction bases unmatched: 10. CDR3 DNA: TGCGCCAGCAGCCAAAAGGACAGGTCTGGGAGCGAGCAGTACTTC. Amino acids: CASSQKDRSGSEQYF.

V gene TRBV7-8 combines with J gene TRBJ1-5; a possible D gene is TRBD1 (6 bases). CDR1 is SGHVS and CDR2 is FQNEAQ in the germline V gene. V lost 5 bases, J lost 0 bases, and 8 bases lay in between. CDR3 length: 14 amino acids. Here the CDR3 reads CASSPGVSNQPQHF. For the CDR3, the DNA is TGTGCCAGCAGCCCAGGGGTTAGCAATCAGCCCCAGCATTTT. Supplemented by reference TRBV7-8 and TRBJ1-5, the full variable domain reads GAGVSQSPRYKVAKRGQDVALRCDPISGHVSLFWYQQALGQGPEFLTYFQNEAQLDKSGLPSDRFFAERPEGSVSTLKIQRTQQEDSAVYLCASSPGVSNQPQHFGDGTRLSIL.

V gene TRBV29-1 combines with J gene TRBJ2-1; TRBD2 matches at 7 bases. The CDR3 has 17 residues. The germline V gene encodes CDR1 SQVTM and CDR2 ANQGSEA. V trimming: 3 bases; J trimming: 0 bases; junction bases outside the gene matches: 11. CDR3 region: CSVEGRSSGSSYNEQFF. In nucleotides, the CDR3 is TGCAGCGTTGAGGGAAGGTCTAGCGGAAGCTCCTACAATGAGCAGTTCTTC.

The V gene is TRBV10-3, the J gene TRBJ2-6; 8 positions agree with TRBD1. This CDR3 comprises 20 residues. The ends lost 0 bases at V and 0 bases at J; junction bases unmatched: 10. Germline V gene sequence: CDR1 ENHRY, CDR2 SYGVKD. DNA of the CDR3: TGTGCCATCAGTGAGTCGAAAGGGACAGGCGAATTCTCTGGGGCCAACGTCCTGACTTTC. Its protein product is CAISESKGTGEFSGANVLTF.

The genes are TRBV30 and TRBJ2-7, with TRBD1 matching over 9 bases. This CDR3 comprises 14 residues. CDR1 is GTSNPN, CDR2 SVGIG, per germline (reference sequence). Unmatched junction bases numbered 4, after V lost 3 bases and J lost 1 base. CDR3 loop: CAWSGQGSSYEQYF. The CDR3 DNA is TGTGCCTGGAGCGGACAGGGGAGTTCCTACGAGCAGTACTTC. The variable domain in full, completed from reference TRBV30 and TRBJ2-7, reads SQTIHQWPATLVQPVGSPLSLECTVEGTSNPNLYWYRQAAGRGLQLLFYSVGIGQISSEVPQNLSASRPQDRQFILSSKKLLLSDSGFYLCAWSGQGSSYEQYFGPGTRLTVT.